The clone carrying this T cell receptor (beta chain) has only a few counts. Its antigen is still unknown. The record originates from a study of metastatic and nonmetastatic thyroid tumors. Across the study: Samples came from malignant and benign thyroid patients, and repertoires were compared across blood and tumor or nodule tissue. Study-wide results and limits: Benign nodules were reported to have significantly lower TCR beta diversity than malignant thyroid tumors, in blood and tumor.

No patient had received any treatment before thyroid surgery. Per the study methods: Researchers built a distant-metastasis classifier for papillary thyroid cancer that drew on CDR3 differences across clinicopathological groups. TCRdb re-analyzed the PCR reads through MiXCR. Here the V and J calls rest on TCRdb's processing, not on the authors' analysis. The sample lists about 4,000 clones, about 22% occurring once. This clonotype originated in a female donor with papillary thyroid cancer or a benign thyroid nodule (not recorded which). Some clones in this sample may be carry-over from other donors' samples. The sample was tumor tissue.

The CDR3: CASSHRGDAGELFF. DNA of the CDR3: TGTGCCAGCAGTCACAGGGGCGACGCCGGGGAGCTGTTTTTT. V is TRBV27 and J is TRBJ2-2; TRBD1 aligns across 7 bases. Germline loops: CDR1 MNHEY, CDR2 SMNVEV (reference sequence). The J segment lost 6 bases and the V segment lost 5 bases, leaving 6 bases of the junction unmatched. The CDR3 covers 14 residues.